What follows are 11 T cell receptor beta chains derived from one specimen sequenced in a study of control samples from healthy donors and cancer patients. Only in-frame clones appear in the TCRdb table, and some are missing; sequencing was by immunoSEQ multiplex PCR. This sample carries some 160,000 clones, about 94% of them seen once, and the ten largest clones take around 9.3%. Sequencing used blood. These receptors were collected from a woman in her forties in good health.

The rearrangement uses TRBV4-1 and TRBJ1-5; no clear D gene. This CDR3 is 13 amino acids long. Germline V gene lookup returns CDR1 MGHRA and CDR2 YSYEKL. The V end was cut by 0 bases, the J end by 10 bases, with 10 bases between. CDR3 amino acids: CASSQDQKSPQHF. CDR3 nucleotide sequence: TGCGCCAGCAGCCAAGATCAAAAGAGTCCCCAGCATTTT.

V and J are TRBV2 and TRBJ1-1; 7 nucleotides match TRBD1. The CDR3 has 14 residues. V dropped 5 bases and J dropped 1; count of bases not matched to a gene: 4. Germline V gene sequence: CDR1 SNHLY, CDR2 FYNNEI. Written as DNA, the CDR3 is TGTGCCAGCAGTACTAGGACAGGGAACACTGAAGCTTTCTTT. It codes for CASSTRTGNTEAFF.

The rearrangement links TRBV5-1 to TRBJ2-7; 7 nucleotides agree with TRBD1. The J segment lost 3 bases and the V segment lost 5 bases, leaving 11 bases of the junction unmatched. This CDR3 has 15 residues. Germline V gene lookup returns CDR1 SGHRS and CDR2 YFSETQ. DNA for the CDR3: TGCGCCAGCAGAGTTGGGACAGATAGATACTACGAGCAGTACTTC. Its protein is CASRVGTDRYYEQYF.

Details on this clone: This specimen includes other DNA sequences encoding the same CDR3. V usage is TRBV9 and J usage is TRBJ2-7, with 7 nucleotides matching TRBD2. The V segment lost 2 bases and the J segment 3 bases; nucleotides outside the gene matches: 8. This CDR3 comprises 15 residues. The germline V gene encodes CDR1 SGDLS and CDR2 YYNGEE. The CDR3 is CASSVSGGTYYEQYF. In nucleotides, the CDR3 is TGTGCCAGCAGCGTCTCCGGGGGGACCTACTACGAGCAGTACTTC.

V usage is TRBV3-1 (or the pseudogene TRBV3-2) and J usage is TRBJ2-2; D gene ambiguous. Per the germline V gene, CDR1 is LGHDT and CDR2 is YNNKEL (reference sequence). The CDR3 contains 14 residues. V was cut by 3 bases and J by 4 bases, with 9 bases left in between. The CDR3: CASSQNTRTGELFF. For the CDR3, the DNA is TGTGCCAGCAGCCAGAACACTCGCACCGGGGAGCTGTTTTTT.

This chain connects TRBV11-3 to TRBJ2-5; TRBD1 aligns across 7 bases. The V and J ends lost 3 bases and 2 bases, in that order; junction bases with no gene match: 3. Germline assignment: CDR1 SGHNT and CDR2 YENEEA. The CDR3 contains 14 residues. CDR3 in amino acids: CASSFSGQQETQYF. In DNA form, the CDR3 reads TGTGCCAGCAGCTTTTCGGGACAGCAAGAGACCCAGTACTTC.

The V call is TRBV6-1, the J call TRBJ1-1; the D is unclear. The CDR3 totals 13 residues. Trimming left V 1 base short and J 3 bases short, with 6 bases between. The germline gives CDR1 MNHNS, CDR2 SASEGT. CDR3 DNA sequence: TGTGCCAGCAGTGAAGGGCGATACACTGAAGCTTTCTTT. This sequence encodes CASSEGRYTEAFF.

This CDR3 reads CASSPQGQVLYGYTF. In nucleotides, the CDR3 is TGCGCCAGCAGCCCGCAGGGACAGGTCCTCTATGGCTACACCTTC. The chain links TRBV5-1 to TRBJ1-2; 8 nucleotides align to TRBD1. After removal of 4 bases from V and 4 bases from J, the junction contained 9 bases not matched to a gene. The V gene's germline CDR1 is SGHRS and CDR2 YFSETQ. This CDR3 spans 15 amino acids.

The rearrangement joins TRBV20-1 to TRBJ2-4; D may be TRBD1 or TRBD2 (5 bases each). The CDR3 loop spans 11 amino acids. Germline V gene lookup returns CDR1 DFQATT and CDR2 SNEGSKA (reference sequence). Trimming cost V 3 bases and J 5 bases, with 5 bases left between them. CDR3 region: CSARGENIQYF. The CDR3, as DNA: TGCAGTGCTAGGGGGGAAAACATTCAGTACTTC.

The V call is TRBV5-8, the J call TRBJ2-5; D is possibly TRBD1 (5 bases). Between the trimmed V and J ends, which lost 2 bases and 5 bases, there was a span of 13 bases. The CDR3 covers 14 residues. Per the germline V gene, CDR1 is SGHTS and CDR2 is YDEGEE. The CDR3 DNA is TGTGCCAGCAGCTTAGGGCAGGGAAGGGAGACCCAGTACTTC. It translates to CASSLGQGRETQYF.

The CDR3 reads CASSWAAGAFF. For the CDR3, the DNA is TGTGCCAGCAGTTGGGCGGCCGGGGCTTTCTTT. This rearrangement joins TRBV11-2 to TRBJ1-1; D ambiguous. The CDR3 runs 11 residues. Germline V lookup: CDR1 SGHAT, CDR2 FQNNGV. Trimming removed 6 bases at V and 11 bases at J, with 13 bases between.